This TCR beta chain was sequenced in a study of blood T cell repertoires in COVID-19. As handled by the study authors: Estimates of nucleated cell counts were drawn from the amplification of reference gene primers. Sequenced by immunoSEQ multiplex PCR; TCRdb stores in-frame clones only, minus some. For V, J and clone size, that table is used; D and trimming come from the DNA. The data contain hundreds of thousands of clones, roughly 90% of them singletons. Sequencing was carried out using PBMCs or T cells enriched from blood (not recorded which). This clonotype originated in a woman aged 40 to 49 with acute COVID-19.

In DNA, the CDR3 is TGTGCCAGCAGTTATCAGGGAAAGGACTATGGCTACACCTTC. Translated, it gives CASSYQGKDYGYTF. The chain combines TRBV6-5 with TRBJ1-2, with D possibly matching TRBD1 (5 bases). Trimming took 3 bases from V and 3 from J, leaving 11 bases between them. This CDR3 is 14 amino acids long. Germline assignment: CDR1 MNHEY and CDR2 SVGAGI.